A single sample gave rise to the 28 T cell receptor beta chains below, sequenced in a study of tissue T cells after allogeneic stem cell transplantation. Profiled with immunoSEQ multiplex PCR; TCRdb holds only in-frame clones, not every one. The data contain 40,000 to 50,000 clones, about three quarters of them singletons. The material sequenced was sorted cells pooled from one or two spleens. All receptors come from a pool of C57BL/6 mice in good health.

A word on this clone: Germline and genes: mouse. The sequence runs out 1 residue before the end of the CDR3; the remainder is reconstructed from the germline J gene. The gene calls are TRBV16 and TRBJ2-2, with TRBD2 as a possible D gene (6 bases). The CDR3 runs to 15 residues. Germline V lookup: CDR1 SGHSA, CDR2 FRNQAP. Trimming left V 2 bases short and J 0 bases short, with 7 bases between. Here the CDR3 reads CASSLLGTNTGQLYF. CDR3 DNA, as far as it was read: TGTGCAAGCAGCTTACTGGGGACAAACACCGGGCAGCTCTAC. Full variable domain (rest looked up from reference TRBV16 and TRBJ2-2): NAGVIQTPRHKVTGKGQEATLWCEPISGHSAVFWYRQTIVQGLEFLTYFRNQAPIDDSGMPKERFSAQMPNQSHSTLKIQSTQPQDSAVYLCASSLLGTNTGQLYFGEGSKLTVL.

A note on this clone: The germline and genes are mouse ones. The read ends 1 residue before the CDR3 terminus; that terminus is restored from the germline J gene. The J gene is TRBJ2-7, the V gene TRBV12-1; 11 nucleotides match TRBD2. J was trimmed by 0 bases and V by 1 base; bases with no gene match: 1. The CDR3 sequence is 15 residues long. CDR1 is SGHSN and CDR2 is HYEKVE in the germline V gene. The CDR3 reads CASSLGLGDSYEQYF. The CDR3 DNA, read in part, is TGTGCCAGCTCTCTGGGACTGGGGGACTCCTATGAACAGTAC.

On this clone itself: The genes are named according to mouse. The CDR3: CASSIRDRENYAEQFF. The DNA read from the CDR3 is TGTGCCAGCAGTATAAGGGACAGGGAGAACTATGCTGAGCAGTTC. The V call is TRBV19, the J call TRBJ2-1, with TRBD1 matching 9 bases. The missing CDR3 end, 1 residue past where the read stops, is filled in from the germline J gene. V lost 1 base and J lost 1; bases outside the gene matches: 3. The CDR3 is 16 residues long. The V gene's germline CDR1 is FNHDT and CDR2 SITEND (reference sequence).

In the case of this clone: Any gene name here is a mouse gene name. The read is 1 residue too short to cover the CDR3 end, so that end is filled in from the germline J gene. The chain uses TRBV2 and TRBJ2-4; D might be TRBD2 (5 bases). CDR1 LGHNA and CDR2 YSYQKL come from the germline V gene. CDR3 size: 14 residues. Trimming shortened V by 0 bases and J by 2 bases, and 6 bases separated the two germline ends. CDR3: CASSQDGVQNTLYF. CDR3 DNA (partial): TGTGCCAGCAGCCAAGATGGGGTTCAAAACACCTTGTAC.

This clone has a single count. The listed genes are named as in mouse. The CDR3 goes on 1 residue after the read ends, and that part is filled in from the germline J gene. The chain links TRBV12-1 to TRBJ2-4; tentative D call: TRBD1 (5 bases). The length of the CDR3 is 14 residues. Germline assignment: CDR1 SGHSN and CDR2 HYEKVE. The V gene lost 0 bases and the J gene lost 3 bases, with 9 bases spanning the gap. The part of the CDR3 DNA that was read is TGTGCCAGCTCTCTCGCACAGGTCCAAAACACCTTGTAC. Translation: CASSLAQVQNTLY. The whole CDR3 is CASSLAQVQNTLYF.

The sample holds a few counts of this clone. Gene names and germline match the mouse. From the germline J gene comes the end of the CDR3, since the read stops 1 residue before it. The chain recombines TRBV12-2 with TRBJ1-2; possible D gene TRBD1, 6 bases. Between the trimmed V and J ends, which lost 3 bases and 3 bases, there was a span of 7 bases. The germline V gene encodes CDR1 SGHLS and CDR2 HYDKME. The CDR3 consists of 12 residues. The CDR3 loop is CASSSGDSDYTF. The sequenced CDR3 bases are TGTGCCAGCTCTTCAGGGGACTCCGACTACACC.

Worth noting for this clone: Gene names denote mouse genes. The read finishes 1 residue shy of the CDR3 end, and the germline J gene is used to complete it. The chain employs TRBV12-2 and TRBJ2-7; maybe TRBD1 (6 bases). CDR1 SGHLS and CDR2 HYDKME come from the germline V gene. V lost 4 bases and J lost 3, with 9 bases in between. The CDR3 has 12 residues. This CDR3 reads CASSRTVYEQYF. Incomplete CDR3 DNA: TGTGCCAGCTCACGGACAGTCTATGAACAGTAC.

On this clone: Genes here carry mouse names. The read ends 1 residue shy of where the CDR3 ends; the end is completed using the germline J gene. The V gene is TRBV13-2, the J gene TRBJ2-4, with D tentatively TRBD2 (6 bases). This CDR3 has 14 residues. Per germline, CDR1 NNHNN and CDR2 SYGAGS (reference sequence). Trimming took 0 bases from V and 6 from J, leaving 11 bases between them. The covered CDR3 bases are TGTGCCAGCGGTGATGCTGGGGAAGGCAACACCTTGTAC. It translates to CASGDAGEGNTLY. From start to end, the CDR3 is CASGDAGEGNTLYF.

To note about this clone: Gene names and germline match the mouse. The read ends 1 residue shy of where the CDR3 ends; the end is completed using the germline J gene. This rearrangement joins TRBV26 to TRBJ2-7; possible D gene TRBD2, 6 bases. CDR1 is KGHPV and CDR2 is FQNQEV in the germline V gene (reference sequence). The CDR3 is made up of 12 amino acids. V lost 1 base and J 6 bases, leaving 7 bases between the germline ends. The DNA read from the CDR3 is TGTGCCAGCAGTCTGTTGGGGGTTGAACAGTAC. Protein: CASSLLGVEQY. The complete CDR3 protein is CASSLLGVEQYF.

As to this clone: Gene names refer to mouse genes. The sequenced fragment ends 1 residue before the CDR3 boundary, so the rest is inferred from the germline J gene. V gene TRBV13-2 combines with J gene TRBJ2-1; the match to TRBD2 covers 14 bases. Germline CDR1 reads NNHNN; CDR2 reads SYGAGS (reference sequence). CDR3 length: 15 residues. Germline trimming cut 2 bases from V and 7 bases from J; bases unmatched to any gene: 2. The CDR3 region is CASGEGLGGRAEQFF. The part of the CDR3 DNA that was read is TGTGCCAGCGGTGAGGGACTGGGGGGGCGAGCTGAGCAGTTC.

As concerns this clone: Gene names and germline match the mouse. The read stops 1 residue short of the end of the CDR3; the missing end is completed from the germline J gene. The chain employs TRBV13-2 and TRBJ1-1, with D possibly matching TRBD1 (6 bases). The germline V gene has CDR1 NNHNN and CDR2 SYGAGS (reference sequence). The length of the CDR3 is 13 residues. The germline V and J ends were trimmed by 3 bases and 4 bases, with 10 bases remaining between them. The sequenced part of the CDR3 DNA is TGTGCCAGCGGTGCTCAGGGGAGCACAGAAGTCTTC. Its translation is CASGAQGSTEVF. The entire CDR3 reads CASGAQGSTEVFF.

In regard to this clone: Gene labels here are mouse ones. The read terminates 1 residue ahead of where the CDR3 ends, so the germline J gene completes it. This rearrangement joins TRBV15 to TRBJ2-3; a possible D gene is TRBD2 (6 bases). CDR3 length: 15 residues. V was pared by 3 bases and J by 1 base, with 11 bases between. Germline assignment: CDR1 SGHND and CDR2 FRSKSL. The sequenced CDR3 bases are TGTGCCAGCAGTTTGATGGCTGGGGGTGCAGAAACGCTGTAT. Its protein is CASSLMAGGAETLY. From start to end, the CDR3 is CASSLMAGGAETLYF.

With regard to this clone: Gene names are mouse gene names. The sequence runs out 1 residue before the end of the CDR3; the remainder is reconstructed from the germline J gene. The chain uses TRBV13-1 and TRBJ2-7; weak D call: TRBD1 (6 bases). CDR3 length: 13 residues. The ends were cut back, 0 bases at V and 7 bases at J, with 11 bases in the middle. The germline V gene encodes CDR1 NSHNY and CDR2 SYGAGN. The sequenced part of the CDR3 DNA is TGTGCCAGCAGTGATGAACAGGGAGGAGAACAGTAC. This codes for CASSDEQGGEQY. The whole CDR3 protein reads CASSDEQGGEQYF.

Details on this clone: The gene names given are mouse names. The CDR3 is cut off 1 residue early in the read; its end comes from the germline J gene. The V and J genes are TRBV1 and TRBJ2-1, with 13 bases aligning to TRBD2. The CDR3 spans 16 residues. The trim removed 3 bases at V and 4 bases at J, leaving 3 bases unmatched. Germline V gene sequence: CDR1 NSQYPW, CDR2 LRSPGD (reference sequence). The CDR3 reads CTCSAGTGGGYAEQFF. The sequenced part of the CDR3 DNA is TGCACCTGCAGTGCCGGGACTGGGGGGGGGTATGCTGAGCAGTTC.

On this clone itself: The listed genes are named as in mouse. The CDR3 end is not reached by the read, which stops 1 residue before it; the germline J gene fills it in. The chain recombines TRBV13-2 with TRBJ2-7; 8 bases line up with TRBD2. CDR3 length equals 13 residues. The germline V gene has CDR1 NNHNN and CDR2 SYGAGS (reference sequence). J gave up 6 bases and V 2 bases, and 4 bases lay outside the gene matches. The CDR3 bases that were read are TGTGCCAGCGGTGAAATGGGGGGGTTTGAACAGTAC. This sequence encodes CASGEMGGFEQY. The complete CDR3 reads CASGEMGGFEQYF.

On this clone: Genes and germline come from the mouse. The read ends 1 residue shy of where the CDR3 ends; the end is completed using the germline J gene. The V gene is TRBV3, the J gene TRBJ2-3, with no clear D. This CDR3 is 14 amino acids long. CDR1 SNHLY and CDR2 FYNGKV come from the germline V gene (reference sequence). Trimming pared 2 bases from V and 0 bases from J, leaving 6 bases between. The CDR3: CASSLRFSAETLYF. CDR3 DNA, as far as it was read: TGTGCCAGCAGCTTACGGTTTAGTGCAGAAACGCTGTAT.

Turning to this clone: Gene and germline names: mouse. The missing CDR3 end, 1 residue past where the read stops, is filled in from the germline J gene. V and J are TRBV16 and TRBJ2-7; 10 nucleotides line up with TRBD2. The CDR3 contains 13 residues. The V gene's germline CDR1 is SGHSA and CDR2 FRNQAP. Trimming at V came to 4 bases and at J to 7 bases, leaving 4 bases not matched to a gene. CDR3 DNA (partial): TGTGCAAGCAGCTCTGGGGGGGCGAGAGAACAGTAC. Protein sequence: CASSSGGAREQY. The full CDR3 protein reads CASSSGGAREQYF.

On this clone: Mouse names are used for the genes. The CDR3 end lies 1 residue beyond the end of the read and is filled in from the germline J gene. The chain joins TRBV29 to TRBJ2-5, with D unresolved. The V and J ends lost 6 bases and 0 bases respectively, with 4 bases between them. The germline gives CDR1 MSHET, CDR2 SYDVDS. The CDR3 runs to 12 residues. The sequenced part of the CDR3 DNA is TGTGCTAGCAGATATAACCAAGACACCCAGTAC. This gives the protein CASRYNQDTQY. The entire CDR3 is CASRYNQDTQYF.

A remark on this clone: The gene symbols are mouse symbols. The CDR3 end is not reached by the read, which stops 1 residue before it; the germline J gene fills it in. The chain joins TRBV13-3 to TRBJ2-4; D possibly corresponds to TRBD2 (6 bases). The length of the CDR3 is 13 residues. V gave up 3 bases and J gave up 4 bases, with 9 bases separating them. Germline CDR1 NNHDY, CDR2 SYVADS. Partial CDR3 DNA: TGTGCCAGCAGTGGGGTGGGGGAAAACACCTTGTAC. Protein: CASSGVGENTLY. The whole CDR3 protein reads CASSGVGENTLYF.

Note on this clone: All gene names here are mouse names. Incomplete CDR3 DNA: TGTGCCAGCAGCTGGACTGGGTCTCAAAACACCTTGTAC. Translating gives CASSWTGSQNTLY. The CDR3 reads in full as CASSWTGSQNTLYF. This rearrangement joins TRBV4 to TRBJ2-4; 8 bases are shared with TRBD2. The CDR3 extends 1 residue past the end of the read, so its final part is completed from the germline J gene. This CDR3 has 14 amino acids. Germline V gives CDR1 LGHDT, CDR2 YNNKQL (reference sequence). J was trimmed by 2 bases and V by 4 bases; bases with no gene match: 2.

Worth noting for this clone: Genes here carry mouse names. The read ends 1 residue shy of where the CDR3 ends; the end is completed using the germline J gene. The chain recombines TRBV13-1 with TRBJ1-2; D perhaps matches TRBD1 (5 bases). Trimming pared 3 bases from V and 0 bases from J, leaving 6 bases between. The V gene's germline CDR1 is NSHNY and CDR2 SYGAGN. The CDR3 runs to 13 residues. CDR3 DNA, as far as it was read: TGTGCCAGCAGTGGACAGCCAAACTCCGACTACACC. This sequence encodes CASSGQPNSDYT. Given in full, the CDR3 is CASSGQPNSDYTF.

This clone occurred a few times. The germline and genes are mouse ones. The DNA ends 1 residue before the CDR3 does, and the rest of the CDR3 is filled in from the germline J gene. This rearrangement joins TRBV16 to TRBJ2-7; 13 bases agree with TRBD2. The CDR3 is 16 amino acids. The V gene's germline CDR1 is SGHSA and CDR2 FRNQAP. Trimming removed 4 bases from V and 0 bases from J; junction bases left unmatched: 3. The CDR3 region is CASSSGLGGSSYEQYF. The CDR3 bases that were read are TGTGCAAGCAGCTCGGGACTGGGGGGGAGCTCCTATGAACAGTAC.

For this clone: Gene names are the mouse ones. CDR3 residues: CASSWDIQDTQYF. The CDR3 bases that were read are TGTGCCAGCAGCTGGGACATCCAAGACACCCAGTAC. The chain recombines TRBV4 with TRBJ2-5; possible D gene TRBD1, 6 bases. From the germline J gene comes the end of the CDR3, since the read stops 1 residue before it. Deletions cut 4 bases from V and 2 bases from J, with 7 bases between. The CDR3 spans 13 residues. Per germline, CDR1 LGHDT and CDR2 YNNKQL (reference sequence).

This clone was observed once. Mouse names are used for the genes. Read sequence stops 1 residue before the CDR3 end, and the germline J gene provides the missing end. This chain joins TRBV13-2 and TRBJ1-1; D is uncertain. The CDR3 consists of 13 residues. V shed 0 bases and J shed 0 bases, with 3 bases lying between them. Germline CDR1 reads NNHNN; CDR2 reads SYGAGS (reference sequence). The CDR3 reads CASGDVANTEVFF. CDR3 bases read: TGTGCCAGCGGTGATGTTGCAAACACAGAAGTCTTC.

A remark on this clone: Germline and genes here are mouse. The read terminates 1 residue before the CDR3 end, so the remaining end is supplied by the germline J gene. This rearrangement joins TRBV13-3 to TRBJ2-7; D might be TRBD2 (7 bases). V was clipped by 0 bases and J by 8 bases, with 15 bases between them. The CDR3 runs 14 residues. The germline V gene has CDR1 NNHDY and CDR2 SYVADS. The CDR3 loop is CASSDGGGRGQQYF. The CDR3 bases that were read are TGTGCCAGCAGTGATGGTGGGGGGCGGGGGCAACAGTAC.

In regard to this clone: Mouse gene names apply. The same CDR3 also results from other DNA sequences found in this sample. The part of the CDR3 DNA that was read is TGTGCCAGCAGCCAAGATAGGGTTTCCAACGAAAGATTATTT. Encoded protein: CASSQDRVSNERLF. The entire CDR3 sequence reads CASSQDRVSNERLFF. This chain links TRBV5 with TRBJ1-4; D remains ambiguous. The read comes to an end 1 residue before the CDR3 does, leaving the germline J gene to fill in the end. The germline V gene encodes CDR1 LGHNA and CDR2 YNLKQL (reference sequence). The CDR3 is 15 residues long. Deletions cut 0 bases from V and 0 bases from J, with 5 bases between.

Notes on this clone: Gene names and germline refer to mouse. The read comes to an end 1 residue before the CDR3 does, leaving the germline J gene to fill in the end. The chain uses TRBV12-1 and TRBJ1-1, with D unclear. V gave up 0 bases and J gave up 0 bases, with 7 bases separating them. The CDR3 contains 14 residues. Germline V gene sequence: CDR1 SGHSN, CDR2 HYEKVE. The CDR3 reads CASSLDGQNTEVFF. The part of the CDR3 DNA that was read is TGTGCCAGCTCTCTCGACGGACAGAACACAGAAGTCTTC.

Concerning this clone itself: Mouse gene names and germline throughout. Sequencing ends 1 residue short of the CDR3 end; the germline J gene provides the rest. The chain links TRBV13-2 to TRBJ1-1, with 8 bases fitting TRBD1. V trimming: 3 bases; J trimming: 2 bases; junction bases outside the gene matches: 3. Germline CDR1 reads NNHNN; CDR2 reads SYGAGS (reference sequence). The CDR3 extends over 14 amino acids. This CDR3 is CASGGTGRNTEVFF. CDR3 bases read: TGTGCCAGCGGTGGGACAGGGCGTAACACAGAAGTCTTC.